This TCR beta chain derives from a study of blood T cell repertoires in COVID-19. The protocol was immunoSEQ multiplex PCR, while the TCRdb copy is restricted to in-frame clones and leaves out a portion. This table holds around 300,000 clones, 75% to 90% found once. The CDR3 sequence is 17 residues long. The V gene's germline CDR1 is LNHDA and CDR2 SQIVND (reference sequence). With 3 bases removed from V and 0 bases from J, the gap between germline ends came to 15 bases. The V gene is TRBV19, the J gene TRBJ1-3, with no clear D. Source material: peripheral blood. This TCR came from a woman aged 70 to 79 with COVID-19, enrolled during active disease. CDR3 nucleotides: TGTGCCAGTAGTATTTCGCAGGCACTGAACTCTGGAAACACCATATATTTT. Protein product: CASSISQALNSGNTIYF.